This TCR beta chain stems from a study of blood T cell repertoires in COVID-19. In the study overall: Samples taken during acute and convalescent COVID-19 were collected in the United States, Italy and Spain. PBMCs, B-cell-depleted T cells, or T cells provided the cDNA or gDNA that made up the material.

Clones were sequenced by immunoSEQ multiplex PCR, and TCRdb holds only the in-frame ones, with some missing. This table holds roughly 280,000 clones, around 90% found once. In terms of age and location, participants ranged from roughly 18 to 95 years and lived in about two dozen US areas. Self-reported history from a screening survey and questionnaire set each donor's cohort. Germline loops: CDR1 SGDLS, CDR2 YYNGEE. V lost 0 bases and J 2 bases, leaving 6 bases between the germline ends. CDR3 length: 15 residues. This clonotype was obtained from a woman in her 30s with acute COVID-19. The gene calls are TRBV9 and TRBJ1-6, with D perhaps matching TRBD1 (5 bases). What was sequenced was PBMCs or T cells enriched from blood (not recorded which). The CDR3 bases are TGTGCCAGCAGCGTAGAGGGGACCTATAATTCACCCCTCCACTTT. Amino acids: CASSVEGTYNSPLHF.